The 19 T cell receptor delta chains below come from one sample, sequenced in a study of gamma-delta T cells after stem cell transplantation. TCRdb processed the RT-PCR reads again with the CATT caller. The sample yields over a thousand delta-chain clones, about 1.8% seen once. Sequenced sample: gamma-delta T cells. The origin of the receptors is a human donor. It is not recorded whose cells these are; they may come from a transplant donor.

This clone was counted only a few times. Translating this DNA gives a protein that differs at residue 12 from the TCRdb one, which belongs to a much larger clone; a read error is likely, and the protein shown is this translation. The rearrangement joins TRDV1 to TRDJ1; tentatively, D is TRDD3 (6 bases). V was cut by 0 bases and J by 7 bases, with 30 bases left in between. CDR3 size: 20 residues. CDR1 and CDR2 (germline): TSWWSYY, QGS. In DNA, the CDR3 is TGTGCTCTTGGGGAACTGCGGTTCCCCCAAGAGGAGATACGGGGTGCTAAACTCATCTTT. Protein: CALGELRFPQEEIRGAKLIF.

In its sample, this clone was seen a few times. The TCRdb protein comes from a much larger clone and disagrees with this DNA's translation at residue 15, likely due to a read error; the protein given here is derived from the DNA. This chain connects TRDV2 to TRDJ1, with D perhaps TRDD2 (5 bases). CDR3 length: 24 amino acids. Germline CDR1 GEAIGNYY, CDR2 EKD. Trimming pared 1 base from V and 0 bases from J, leaving 38 bases between. The chain's CDR3 is CACDTVLGRDPNELFSTYTDKLIF. The CDR3 DNA reads TGTGCCTGTGACACGGTATTGGGACGCGATCCTAATGAACTGTTCTCGACGTACACCGATAAACTCATCTTT.

Details on this clone: A far larger clone is one nucleotide away, so this likely arose from a read error. Different DNA sequences within this sample yield the same CDR3. This sequence joins TRDV1 and TRDJ1; TRDD3 might be the D (6 bases). The germline V gene encodes CDR1 TSWWSYY and CDR2 QGS. The CDR3 is made up of 19 amino acids. The DNA for the CDR3 is TGCGCTCTTGGGGATTTTCCGGGCATCGCTGGGTATTACACCGATAAACTCATCTTT. Translation gives CALGDFPGIAGYYTDKLIF.

This clone was seen only a few times. Translating this DNA gives a protein that differs at residue 17 from the TCRdb one, which belongs to a much larger clone; a read error is likely, and the protein shown is this translation. This chain links TRDV3 with TRDJ1; TRDD3 agrees at 11 bases. CDR1 TVYSNPD and CDR2 GDNSRS come from the germline V gene (reference sequence). The CDR3 has 19 residues. Here the CDR3 DNA reads TGTGCCTTTCACTCCTATTCCTCGTGGGGGATACGAGGCACCGATAAACCCATCTTT. Translated, it gives CAFHSYSSWGIRGTDKPIF.

About this clone: The translation of this DNA and the TCRdb protein of a much larger clone differ at residue 14, probably owing to a read error; the protein shown here is translated from the DNA. V is TRDV2 and J is TRDJ1; the match to TRDD3 covers 13 bases. This CDR3 spans 19 amino acids. J gave up 4 bases and V 1 base, and 14 bases lay outside the gene matches. Germline values: CDR1 GEAIGNYY, CDR2 EKD. The CDR3 reads CACDTSFTGGYAHLDKLIF. In DNA form, the CDR3 reads TGTGCCTGTGACACGAGCTTCACTGGGGGATACGCGCACCTCGATAAACTCATCTTT.

On this clone: The amino acid sequence in TCRdb belongs to a much larger clone and departs from this DNA's translation at residue 10, likely a sequencing read error; the sequence shown is translated from the DNA. The gene calls are TRDV2 and TRDJ3; 9 bases match TRDD3. The CDR3 contains 23 residues. Germline CDR1 is GEAIGNYY and CDR2 is EKD. V was pared by 3 bases and J by 0 bases, with 20 bases of the junction left unmatched. The CDR3: CACDAGYWGTQDGGSWDTRQMFF. DNA of the CDR3: TGTGCCTGTGACGCGGGATACTGGGGGACACAAGACGGAGGCTCCTGGGACACCCGACAGATGTTTTTC.

This clone has only a few counts. This likely traces to a read error, being one base from a far larger clone. This specimen includes other DNA sequences encoding the same CDR3. The V call is TRDV2, the J call TRDJ1; the match to TRDD3 covers 9 bases. The CDR3 runs 18 residues. V dropped 7 bases and J dropped 0; count of bases not matched to a gene: 17. Germline V gene data show CDR1 as GEAIGNYY and CDR2 as EKD. The chain's CDR3 is CACVPVLGDHFYTDKLIF. In nucleotides, the CDR3 is TGTGCCTGCGTCCCCGTACTGGGGGACCACTTTTACACCGATAAACTCATCTTT.

This clone was seen more than once but under ten times. TCRdb's protein for this DNA is that of a much larger clone and differs from the translation at residue 8, likely a read error; the protein shown is the DNA translation. The rearrangement joins TRDV2 to TRDJ3; the D gene is possibly TRDD3 (6 bases). The CDR3 has 19 residues. Looked up from germline, CDR1 is GEAIGNYY and CDR2 is EKD. Trimming stripped 3 bases from V and 0 bases from J, with 17 bases between. As DNA, the CDR3 is TGTGCCTGTGACCGTACTGGGAGACCGAGCTCCTGGGACACCCGACAGATGTTTTTC. Its translation is CACDRTGRPSSWDTRQMFF.

On this clone: A read error likely explains this, since a far larger clone differs by one base. Different DNA sequences within this sample yield the same CDR3. The chain carries TRDV1 and TRDJ1; D possibly matches TRDD2 or TRDD3 (5 bases each). The CDR3 contains 22 residues. Germline V lookup: CDR1 TSWWSYY, CDR2 QGS. This CDR3 is CALGEHLPSPYWNIEALDKLIF. In DNA, the CDR3 is TGTGCCCTTGGGGAACACCTACCATCGCCCTACTGGAATATAGAAGCCCTCGATAAACTCATCTTT.

Of note for this clone: TCRdb's protein, taken from a much larger clone, differs from this DNA's translation at residue 6, likely owing to a read error; the protein displayed comes from the DNA. The chain combines TRDV2 with TRDJ3; TRDD3 matches 8 bases. The ends lost 3 bases at V and 0 bases at J; junction bases unmatched: 9. The V gene's germline CDR1 is GEAIGNYY and CDR2 EKD. This CDR3 contains 19 residues. CDR3 DNA: TGTGCCTGTGACCGTCCTGGGGGACCGAGCTCCTGGGACACCCGACAGATGTTTTTC. Encoded protein: CACDRPGGPSSWDTRQMFF.

Within the sample, this clone is medium-sized (0.01 to 0.1%). This likely traces to a read error, being one base from a far larger clone. This chain joins TRDV3 and TRDJ1, with a tentative D call TRDD3 (6 bases). The CDR3 runs 19 residues. Germline V gives CDR1 TVYSNPD, CDR2 GDNSRS (reference sequence). Trimming cost V 2 bases and J 1 base, with 29 bases left between them. The CDR3 here is CAFHSYSSWGVRGTDKLIF. The CDR3 nucleotides read TGTGCCTTTCACTCCTATTCCTCGTGGGGGGTACGAGGCACCGATAAACTCATCTTT.

This clone was counted between two and nine times. The TCRdb record carries a much larger clone's protein, which differs from this DNA's translation at residue 4; a read error is the likely cause, and the protein listed here is the DNA translation. The V gene is TRDV2, the J gene TRDJ1; TRDD3 matches 13 bases. The CDR3 extends over 22 amino acids. CDR1 and CDR2 (germline): GEAIGNYY, EKD. The V and J ends lost 6 bases and 0 bases, in that order; junction bases with no gene match: 24. CDR3 amino acids: CACYQSYWGIRSTPSYTDKLIF. CDR3 nucleotides: TGTGCCTGTTACCAATCGTACTGGGGGATACGTAGTACGCCATCGTACACCGATAAACTCATCTTT.

Only a few counts were recorded for this clone. The TCRdb protein, from a much larger clone, departs from this DNA's translation at residue 17, likely by read error; the protein shown derives from the DNA. V is TRDV1 and J is TRDJ1; the D gene is possibly TRDD3 (5 bases). Looked up from germline, CDR1 is TSWWSYY and CDR2 is QGS. The length of the CDR3 is 18 residues. The CDR3, as DNA: TGTGCTCTTGGGGATCCCCGATCTGCAACCGGGGGTACCGATAAACTCACCTTT. This sequence encodes CALGDPRSATGGTDKLTF.

To note about this clone: With a far larger clone one base away, a read error is the likely cause. Other DNA sequences in the same sample also yield this CDR3. The chain carries TRDV2 and TRDJ1; D uncertain. This CDR3 comprises 16 residues. Trimming removed 0 bases from V and 0 bases from J, with 13 bases in between. The germline V gene has CDR1 GEAIGNYY and CDR2 EKD. The CDR3 region is CACDTAEAKYTDKLIF. The CDR3, as DNA: TGTGCCTGTGACACCGCAGAGGCAAAGTACACCGATAAACTCATCTTT.

By proportion, this clone is large (0.1 to 1%). The same CDR3 arises from other DNA sequences in this sample as well. This rearrangement joins TRDV1 to TRDJ1, with D tentatively TRDD3 (5 bases). The CDR3 is 19 amino acids. Between the trimmed V and J ends, which lost 3 bases and 0 bases, there was a span of 23 bases. The germline V gene has CDR1 TSWWSYY and CDR2 QGS. DNA for the CDR3: TGTGCTCTTGGGGATTTTCCGGGCATCGCTGGGTATTACACCGATAAACTCATCTTT. This translates into CALGDFPGIAGYYTDKLIF.

This clone showed up just a few times. The amino acid sequence in TCRdb belongs to a much larger clone and departs from this DNA's translation at residue 8, likely a sequencing read error; the sequence shown is translated from the DNA. This chain links TRDV3 with TRDJ1; D not resolved. CDR3 size: 17 residues. Trimming shortened V by 2 bases and J by 0 bases, and 22 bases separated the two germline ends. Germline-derived CDR1 and CDR2 are TVYSNPD and GDNSRS (reference sequence). DNA for the CDR3: TGTGCCTTTGTTTGGGCAATGCCGTACGTGTACACCGATAAACTCATCTTT. The encoded protein is CAFVWAMPYVYTDKLIF.

This clone was seen a handful of times. A far larger clone differs by one base, so this is likely a read error. Additional DNA sequences in this sample encode the identical CDR3. CDR3 sequence (DNA): TGTGCCTGTGACCAGTCGTACTGGGGGATACGTAGTACGCCATCGTACACCGATAAACTCATCTTT. Translation gives CACDQSYWGIRSTPSYTDKLIF. V gene TRDV2 combines with J gene TRDJ1; TRDD3 matches 13 bases. There are 22 residues in the CDR3. Per germline, CDR1 GEAIGNYY and CDR2 EKD. The trim removed 3 bases at V and 0 bases at J, leaving 21 bases unmatched.

This clone was counted between two and nine times. The chain carries TRDV2 and TRDJ3; 7 bases are a match to TRDD3. From germline, CDR1 is GEAIGNYY and CDR2 EKD. This CDR3 region has 19 residues. The junction had 9 bases not matched to a gene; V was cut back by 2 bases and J by 0 bases. This CDR3 is CACDITGDPNSWDTRQMFF. The DNA for the CDR3 is TGTGCCTGTGACATTACTGGGGACCCGAACTCCTGGGACACCCGACAGATGTTTTTC.

This clone is judged medium-sized. A read error is the likely source, as a far larger clone sits one nucleotide away. This chain connects TRDV2 to TRDJ1; 8 nucleotides align to TRDD3. CDR3 size: 16 residues. CDR1 and CDR2 (germline): GEAIGNYY, EKD. As DNA, the CDR3 is TGTGCCTGTGGCACCGTCCAGCTGGGGGACACAAATAAACTCATCTTT. Residues: CACGTVQLGDTNKLIF.